This passage covers 9 T cell receptor beta chains from one sample sequenced in a study of vaccination and CD4 T cells after COVID-19 (dated by TCRdb to 2021 to 2024). Their antigen targets remain unknown. The sample's treatment or condition label, in plain terms: approximately nine-day PBMC culture with coronavirus spike peptide pools or control peptides (ViraFEST assay). Libraries were constructed by PCR. The listed sequencing device is Illumina iSeq 100. At the Johns Hopkins FTIC core, DNA from the cultured CD4+ T cells underwent TCR sequencing with the Oncomine TCR Beta short-read assay. The public reads were reanalyzed by TCRdb: fastp trimming at Q25, MiXCR alignment, in-frame beta chains only. Every CDR3 protein is listed once, alongside the most common genes and DNA of its rows. Present in this sample are 8,000 to 8,500 distinct CDR3 sequences, roughly 53% of which were seen just once. Under 25% of the sample lies in the top ten.

Sequencing used CD4+ T cells from blood, cultured in vitro. The source of these receptors is a human donor who had recovered from COVID-19.

This clonotype was counted once. This rearrangement joins TRBV11-3 to TRBJ2-7, with D hard to call. V dropped 5 bases and J dropped 7 bases, with 24 bases sitting between them. The CDR3 has 16 residues. Germline loops: CDR1 SGHNT, CDR2 YENEEA. The CDR3 nucleotides read TGTGCCAGCAGCCGACGTTATGCAGGCCGGCTAGGTGAGCAGTACTTC. It translates to CASSRRYAGRLGEQYF.

The chain uses TRBV19 and TRBJ1-1; a weak D match, TRBD1 (6 bases). Germline CDR1 reads LNHDA; CDR2 reads SQIVND (reference sequence). The length of the CDR3 is 13 residues. The germline V and J ends were trimmed by 3 bases and 3 bases, with 8 bases remaining between them. DNA of the CDR3: TGTGCCAGTAGTATTACAGGGTACACTGAAGCTTTCTTT. It translates to CASSITGYTEAFF. Combining the CDR3 with reference TRBV19 and TRBJ1-1 gives the whole variable domain DGGITQSPKYLFRKEGQNVTLSCEQNLNHDAMYWYRQDPGQGLRLIYYSQIVNDFQKGDIAEGYSVSREKKESFPLTVTSAQKNPTAFYLCASSITGYTEAFFGQGTRLTVV.

The chain uses TRBV6-2 or TRBV6-3 and TRBJ2-5, with TRBD2 as a possible D gene (6 bases). From germline, CDR1 is MNHEY and CDR2 SVGEGT. The ends were cut back, 5 bases at V and 1 base at J, with 11 bases in the middle. This CDR3 spans 14 amino acids. For the CDR3, the DNA is TGTGCCAGCAGTCCGAAGCGGGTCCAAGAGACCCAGTACTTC. Its protein product is CASSPKRVQETQYF.

This sequence joins TRBV14 and TRBJ2-7; D is possibly TRBD1 (6 bases). With 4 bases removed from V and 4 bases from J, the gap between germline ends came to 8 bases. In germline, CDR1 is SGHDN, CDR2 FVKESK. This CDR3 region has 12 residues. DNA of the CDR3: TGTGCCAGCAGCCCACAGGGTTACGAGCAGTACTTC. Translation: CASSPQGYEQYF.

V gene TRBV30 combines with J gene TRBJ1-4; a weak D match, TRBD1 (5 bases). Trimming removed 5 bases from V and 5 bases from J, with 15 bases in between. The CDR3 consists of 14 residues. Germline CDR1 and CDR2: GTSNPN and SVGIG (reference sequence). The CDR3 loop reads CAWGADTPNEKLFF. The CDR3 region has the DNA TGTGCCTGGGGGGCCGACACTCCGAATGAAAAACTGTTTTTT.

The chain recombines TRBV30 with TRBJ1-6; tentative D call: TRBD1 (6 bases). The CDR3 totals 13 residues. Germline V CDR1 and CDR2: GTSNPN, SVGIG (reference sequence). V lost 7 bases and J 9 bases, leaving 16 bases between the germline ends. CDR3 sequence (DNA): TGTGCCTACGGGGGCGCCGGGACTTCACCCCTCCACTTT. Translated, it gives CAYGGAGTSPLHF.

Only a few counts were recorded for this clonotype. The V and J genes are TRBV7-2 and TRBJ2-3; D uncertain. Germline loops: CDR1 SGHTA, CDR2 FQGNSA. Deletions cut 3 bases from V and 7 bases from J, with 8 bases between. This CDR3 is built from 12 residues. The CDR3 protein is CASSFHRYTQYF. The DNA of the CDR3 is TGTGCCAGCAGCTTCCACCGGTATACGCAGTATTTT.

This chain links TRBV7-2 with TRBJ1-1, with unresolved D. V was shortened by 4 bases and J by 5 bases, with 5 bases between the two germline ends. CDR3 length: 11 residues. Germline CDR1 and CDR2: SGHTA and FQGNSA. The CDR3 protein is CASSSGTEAFF. In DNA, the CDR3 is TGTGCCAGCAGCTCCGGGACTGAAGCTTTCTTT.

This clonotype was picked up a small number of times. The CDR3: CASSLKGRSGRGGELFF. CDR3 nucleotides: TGTGCCAGCAGCTTGAAGGGGCGGAGCGGGAGAGGCGGGGAGCTGTTTTTT. The chain links TRBV5-4 to TRBJ2-2; TRBD2 matches 8 bases. Unmatched junction bases numbered 12, after V lost 1 base and J lost 7 bases. The germline V gene has CDR1 SGHNT and CDR2 YYREEE (reference sequence). The CDR3 covers 17 residues.